Shown below are 27 T cell receptor beta chains from a single sample sequenced in a study of blood T cell repertoires in COVID-19. The method was immunoSEQ multiplex PCR; TCRdb's version includes in-frame clones alone and lacks a portion of them. The sample records approximately 150,000 clones, about 87% being singletons. The sequenced sample consisted of peripheral blood. These receptors were taken from a man aged 50 to 59 who had recovered from COVID-19.

The rearrangement links TRBV7-2 to TRBJ1-2; TRBD1 agrees at 7 bases. This CDR3 is built from 16 residues. Germline loops: CDR1 SGHTA, CDR2 FQGNSA. V was clipped by 5 bases and J by 5 bases; unmatched bases: 14. CDR3 coding DNA: TGTGCCAGCAGCATGGCCGGGACAGTGGATGGGTATGGCTACACCTTC. It yields the protein CASSMAGTVDGYGYTF.

Here the CDR3 reads CASSHGGASGNEQFF. The CDR3 region has the DNA TGCGCCAGCAGCCATGGGGGGGCTAGCGGCAATGAGCAGTTCTTC. This chain joins TRBV4-3 and TRBJ2-1; TRBD2 might be the D (7 bases). This CDR3 is 15 amino acids long. Germline V gene sequence: CDR1 LGHNA, CDR2 YSLEER. The V gene lost 3 bases and the J gene lost 6 bases, with 15 bases spanning the gap.

CDR3 nucleotides: TGTGCCTGGACCCCCGGACAGGGGATTAATGAAGCTTTCTTT. It codes for CAWTPGQGINEAFF. The chain recombines TRBV30 with TRBJ1-1; 9 bases line up with TRBD1. This CDR3 is 14 amino acids long. CDR1 and CDR2 (germline): GTSNPN, SVGIG (reference sequence). V lost 4 bases and J lost 7; bases outside the gene matches: 10.

The chain recombines TRBV30 with TRBJ1-2; 9 bases are shared with TRBD1. The CDR3 loop spans 15 amino acids. V lost 1 base to trimming and J lost 4 bases; unmatched junction nucleotides: 7. Germline V lookup: CDR1 GTSNPN, CDR2 SVGIG (reference sequence). CDR3 DNA: TGTGCCTGGAGTGCAATACAGGGGGCGATCTATGGCTACACCTTC. This translates into CAWSAIQGAIYGYTF.

The gene calls are TRBV6-2 or TRBV6-3 and TRBJ2-5; tentatively, D is TRBD2 (6 bases). CDR3 length: 18 residues. The germline V and J ends were trimmed by 0 bases and 5 bases, with 22 bases remaining between them. Germline CDR1 and CDR2: MNHEY and SVGEGT. The CDR3 region is CASSYSEKRGSGRETQYF. CDR3 DNA: TGTGCCAGCAGTTACTCGGAAAAACGGGGGTCGGGTAGGGAGACCCAGTACTTC.

The V gene is TRBV2, the J gene TRBJ1-6, with 9 bases that match TRBD1. The CDR3 contains 16 residues. Germline lookup yields CDR1 SNHLY and CDR2 FYNNEI. V was clipped by 10 bases and J by 13 bases; unmatched bases: 20. CDR3: CAILFRDRAQGVPLHF. The CDR3 DNA follows: TGTGCCATTCTATTCCGGGACAGGGCCCAGGGCGTCCCCCTCCACTTT.

This clone was detected once. V and J are TRBV5-1 and TRBJ2-5, with no clear D. Germline V lookup: CDR1 SGHRS, CDR2 YFSETQ. The CDR3 runs 13 residues. With 0 bases removed from V and 1 base from J, the gap between germline ends came to 4 bases. This CDR3 is CASSLAFQETQYF. The CDR3 DNA reads TGCGCCAGCAGCTTGGCCTTCCAAGAGACCCAGTACTTC.

The V and J genes are TRBV14 and TRBJ1-1, with a tentative D call TRBD1 (6 bases). The V and J ends lost 1 base and 5 bases respectively, with 20 bases between them. Germline loops: CDR1 SGHDN, CDR2 FVKESK. The CDR3 length is 17 residues. The CDR3 sequence is CASSQGLRGKAGTEAFF. The CDR3, as DNA: TGTGCCAGCAGCCAAGGGTTGAGGGGGAAAGCGGGGACTGAAGCTTTCTTT. Full variable domain (missing parts from reference TRBV14 and TRBJ1-1): EAGVTQFPSHSVIEKGQTVTLRCDPISGHDNLYWYRRVMGKEIKFLLHFVKESKQDESGMPNNRFLAERTGGTYSTLKVQPAELEDSGVYFCASSQGLRGKAGTEAFFGQGTRLTVV.

The chain combines TRBV27 with TRBJ2-7; D unresolved. V gave up 10 bases and J gave up 3 bases, with 16 bases separating them. The CDR3 totals 13 residues. CDR1 is MNHEY and CDR2 is SMNVEV in the germline V gene (reference sequence). The CDR3 region has the DNA TGTGCCAACTTACCCCGAATACTCTACGAGCAGTACTTC. It translates to CANLPRILYEQYF.

The chain recombines TRBV12-5 with TRBJ2-7; D possibly corresponds to TRBD1 (6 bases). CDR3 length equals 14 residues. The germline gives CDR1 LGHNT, CDR2 FRNRAP. The ends were cut back, 6 bases at V and 0 bases at J, with 12 bases in the middle. CDR3 protein: CASGTTGTSYEQYF. The CDR3 nucleotides read TGTGCTAGTGGGACTACAGGGACCTCCTACGAGCAGTACTTC. The variable domain in full, with the rest retrieved from reference TRBV12-5 and TRBJ2-7, is DARVTQTPRHKVTEMGQEVTMRCQPILGHNTVFWYRQTMMQGLELLAYFRNRAPLDDSGMPKDRFSAEMPDATLATLKIQPSEPRDSAVYFCASGTTGTSYEQYFGPGTRLTVT.

The V call is TRBV12-3 or TRBV12-4, the J call TRBJ1-1; D is undetermined. Trimming took off 6 bases at V and 6 bases at J, with 14 bases between the two ends. The CDR3 loop spans 13 amino acids. In DNA form, the CDR3 reads TGTGCCAGCAGCCCGAGGATGAGCGCTGAAGCTTTCTTT. Its translation: CASSPRMSAEAFF.

This CDR3 reads CASSQGATQGEKLFF. The CDR3 DNA is TGCGCCAGCAGCCAAGGGGCGACCCAGGGCGAAAAACTGTTTTTT. The chain combines TRBV4-1 with TRBJ1-4; D may be TRBD1 (5 bases). Germline CDR1 MGHRA, CDR2 YSYEKL. This CDR3 comprises 15 residues. V was clipped by 1 base and J by 8 bases, with 14 bases between them.

For this clone: At one end, the junction sequence differs from germline, possibly due to a read error. The J gene is TRBJ2-1, the V gene TRBV6-1, with D uncertain. CDR1 and CDR2 from the germline V gene are MNHNS and SASEGT. The CDR3 totals 12 residues. The CDR3: CASSEARRLSVF. The CDR3, as DNA: TGTGCCAGCAGTGAAGCGCGGCGGCTGAGTGTCTTC.

The CDR3 DNA reads as TGTGCCAGCCGCGGGGATTGGGGAAACATTCAGTACTTC. Translated, it gives CASRGDWGNIQYF. V and J are TRBV6-5 and TRBJ2-4; tentatively, D is TRBD2 (6 bases). V lost 8 bases, J lost 6 bases, and 14 bases lay in between. Germline-derived CDR1 and CDR2 are MNHEY and SVGAGI. The CDR3 is 13 amino acids.

The chain carries TRBV20-1 and TRBJ1-2; D uncertain. V was cut by 6 bases and J by 8 bases, with 13 bases left in between. Germline V gene sequence: CDR1 DFQATT, CDR2 SNEGSKA (reference sequence). This CDR3 spans 11 amino acids. This CDR3 is CSASNIGGYTF. The CDR3 region has the DNA TGCAGTGCGAGTAACATCGGGGGCTACACCTTC.

This clone was seen at least ten times. The V gene is TRBV19, the J gene TRBJ1-2; D remains ambiguous. The V end lost 4 bases, the J end lost 4 bases, and 16 bases lay between the germline ends. CDR3 size: 15 residues. CDR1 and CDR2 from the germline V gene are LNHDA and SQIVND (reference sequence). CDR3: CASSRETPRGYGYTF. CDR3 nucleotides: TGTGCCAGTAGTAGAGAGACACCCCGGGGCTATGGCTACACCTTC.

J is TRBJ2-1 and V is TRBV6-1; 9 bases are shared with TRBD2. This CDR3 has 17 amino acids. V was clipped by 3 bases and J by 4 bases; unmatched bases: 10. Germline V gene lookup returns CDR1 MNHNS and CDR2 SASEGT. CDR3 loop: CASSDLAGAAPYNEQFF. The CDR3 DNA follows: TGTGCCAGCAGTGATTTAGCGGGGGCTGCCCCATACAATGAGCAGTTCTTC.

This clone was found once. Other nucleotide sequences in the sample specify the same CDR3. The CDR3 DNA is TGTGCCAGCAGTTACGGGACAGACTATAATTCACCCCTCCACTTT. Amino acid sequence: CASSYGTDYNSPLHF. The V gene is TRBV6-5, the J gene TRBJ1-6; 7 bases align to TRBD1. Germline-derived CDR1 and CDR2 are MNHEY and SVGAGI. The V segment lost 2 bases and the J segment 3 bases; nucleotides outside the gene matches: 1. This CDR3 region has 15 residues.

V is TRBV19 and J is TRBJ2-1; 9 nucleotides agree with TRBD1. Germline trimming cut 5 bases from V and 3 bases from J; bases unmatched to any gene: 5. Per the germline V gene, CDR1 is LNHDA and CDR2 is SQIVND (reference sequence). CDR3 size: 15 residues. CDR3 residues: CASSPDRGYYNEQFF. The CDR3 bases are TGTGCCAGTAGTCCTGACAGGGGGTACTACAATGAGCAGTTCTTC.

The CDR3 DNA follows: TGTGCCATCAGTGAACGGTTCGGGACAGGGGGCGCGGAGCAGTACTTC. Its protein is CAISERFGTGGAEQYF. This sequence joins TRBV10-3 and TRBJ2-7; 12 nucleotides agree with TRBD1. The CDR3 runs 16 residues. The J segment lost 7 bases and the V segment lost 3 bases, leaving 10 bases of the junction unmatched. Germline loops: CDR1 ENHRY, CDR2 SYGVKD.

J is TRBJ2-1 and V is TRBV27; TRBD2 aligns across 10 bases. The V gene end was trimmed by 5 bases and the J gene end by 2 bases; junction bases not matched to a gene: 0. Per the germline V gene, CDR1 is MNHEY and CDR2 is SMNVEV (reference sequence). The CDR3 is 14 residues long. CDR3 residues: CASSSGGAYNEQFF. CDR3 nucleotides: TGTGCCAGCAGTAGCGGGGGGGCCTACAATGAGCAGTTCTTC.

The chain is built from TRBV29-1 and TRBJ1-1, with a tentative D call TRBD1 (6 bases). The CDR3 consists of 14 residues. Germline loops: CDR1 SQVTM, CDR2 ANQGSEA. V lost 6 bases and J lost 4, with 18 bases in between. The CDR3 DNA follows: TGCAGCGTGGTAATCTCGACAGGAGGCACTGAAGCTTTCTTT. This sequence encodes CSVVISTGGTEAFF.

The V call is TRBV5-1, the J call TRBJ2-2, with D possibly matching TRBD1 (6 bases). The germline V gene encodes CDR1 SGHRS and CDR2 YFSETQ. The V end lost 6 bases, the J end lost 0 bases, and 12 bases lay between the germline ends. This CDR3 has 15 residues. The CDR3 bases are TGCGCCAGCATGGAAGAGGGGGCGAACACCGGGGAGCTGTTTTTT. Translated, it gives CASMEEGANTGELFF.

The V gene is TRBV30, the J gene TRBJ1-2; possibly TRBD1 for D (5 bases). The CDR3 loop spans 15 amino acids. The germline V and J ends were trimmed by 0 bases and 2 bases, with 13 bases remaining between them. Germline V gives CDR1 GTSNPN, CDR2 SVGIG (reference sequence). This CDR3 reads CAWSVVRRANYGYTF. CDR3 DNA sequence: TGTGCCTGGAGTGTAGTTCGCAGGGCGAACTATGGCTACACCTTC.

In this sample, this clone turned up a few times. V usage is TRBV7-9 and J usage is TRBJ1-1; D is ambiguous. The V gene lost 1 base and the J gene lost 0 bases, with 3 bases spanning the gap. CDR1 is SEHNR, CDR2 FQNEAQ, per germline (reference sequence). The CDR3 runs 13 residues. CDR3 loop: CASSLDMNTEAFF. Here the CDR3 DNA reads TGTGCCAGCAGCTTAGACATGAACACTGAAGCTTTCTTT.

The chain links TRBV7-9 to TRBJ2-7, with TRBD1 matching 12 bases. There are 14 residues in the CDR3. V was clipped by 6 bases and J by 5 bases; unmatched bases: 5. Germline CDR1 and CDR2: SEHNR and FQNEAQ (reference sequence). CDR3 in DNA: TGTGCCAGCAGTGCCGGGACAGGGGGCGACGAGCAGTACTTC. Its protein product is CASSAGTGGDEQYF.

CDR3 loop: CASSPRTGNTEAFF. For the CDR3, the DNA is TGTGCCAGCAGCCCGCGGACAGGGAACACTGAAGCTTTCTTT. V gene TRBV11-3 combines with J gene TRBJ1-1, with 7 nucleotides matching TRBD1. Trimming removed 5 bases from V and 1 base from J; junction bases left unmatched: 4. The CDR3 sequence is 14 residues long. Germline CDR1 is SGHNT and CDR2 is YENEEA.